This TCR beta chain was recorded in a study of blood T cell repertoires in COVID-19. Assay: immunoSEQ multiplex PCR; the TCRdb copy retains only in-frame clones and omits some. Counted here are roughly 410,000 clones, over 75% occurring once; the ten biggest clones make up under 2%. The CDR3 runs to 12 residues. V lost 5 bases and J lost 1, with 5 bases in between. The source of this sequence is a woman aged 40 to 50 with COVID-19, enrolled during active disease. The rearrangement joins TRBV12-3 or TRBV12-4 to TRBJ1-1; possibly TRBD1 for D (5 bases). The sample comprised peripheral blood. The CDR3 DNA reads as TGTGCCAGCAGTCAGGGGAACACTGAAGCTTTCTTT. This sequence encodes CASSQGNTEAFF.